These 13 T cell receptor beta chains were all obtained from the same sample, sequenced in a study of blood T cells in healthy people across ages. Then a second PCR, running about 6 to 11 cycles, was carried out with a sample-barcoded 5' primer and a J-beta primer mix. Each CDR3 protein gets one entry after TCRdb re-called the 5' RACE reads with MiXCR. The sample holds about 730,000 distinct CDR3 sequences, roughly two fifths seen once. Sequenced: blood. These receptors were taken from a woman in her fifties or sixties in good health.

The CDR3 nucleotides are TGTGCCATCAGTGATTTAGGGGAGAGCCAGCCCCAGCATTTT. Translating gives CAISDLGESQPQHF. V gene TRBV10-3 combines with J gene TRBJ1-5; D possibly corresponds to TRBD1 (5 bases). CDR1 ENHRY and CDR2 SYGVKD come from the germline V gene. CDR3 length equals 14 residues. Trimming cost V 3 bases and J 7 bases, with 13 bases left between them.

V usage is TRBV20-1 and J usage is TRBJ2-5; D remains unclear. The better agreement between TRBJ2-7 and the DNA end casts doubt on the J call. Germline V gene sequence: CDR1 DFQATT, CDR2 SNEGSKA (reference sequence). This CDR3 comprises 11 residues. The chain's CDR3 is CSAMPGSEQYF. In nucleotides, the CDR3 is TGCAGTGCGATGCCTGGGTCCGAGCAGTACTTC.

V usage is TRBV12-3 or TRBV12-4 and J usage is TRBJ1-2; D is ambiguous. V lost 3 bases to trimming and J lost 8 bases, with 16 bases between them. There are 14 residues in the CDR3. The CDR3 is CASSLDRGWRGYTF. DNA for the CDR3: TGTGCCAGCAGTTTGGATCGGGGATGGCGCGGCTACACCTTC.

There are a few counts of this clonotype. This rearrangement joins TRBV4-3 to TRBJ2-1; 14 positions agree with TRBD2. The V gene end was trimmed by 1 base and the J gene end by 5 bases; junction bases not matched to a gene: 7. This CDR3 contains 18 residues. From germline, CDR1 is LGHNA and CDR2 YSLEER. The CDR3 loop is CASSQATPGLAGDNEQFF. The CDR3, as DNA: TGCGCCAGCAGCCAAGCGACCCCGGGACTAGCGGGAGACAATGAGCAGTTCTTC.

The V gene is TRBV24-1, the J gene TRBJ2-1; 10 bases line up with TRBD2. The CDR3 is 17 amino acids. CDR1 is KGHDR, CDR2 SFDVKD, per germline. J was trimmed by 7 bases and V by 6 bases; bases with no gene match: 14. CDR3 DNA sequence: TGTGCCACCAGTCGATTGGAGAGGACTAGCGGAGAAAATGAGCAGTTCTTC. This sequence encodes CATSRLERTSGENEQFF.

Only a few counts were recorded for this clonotype. The chain employs TRBV7-2 and TRBJ2-7; 8 bases fit TRBD2. The germline V gene encodes CDR1 SGHTA and CDR2 FQGNSA. The CDR3 spans 15 residues. With 5 bases clipped from V and 2 bases from J, the junction kept 8 bases outside the gene matches. In nucleotides, the CDR3 is TGTGCCAGCAGCCCTACTAGCGGCCACACCTACGAGCAGTACTTC. Protein: CASSPTSGHTYEQYF. Combining the CDR3 with reference TRBV7-2 and TRBJ2-7 gives the whole variable domain GAGVSQSPSNKVTEKGKDVELRCDPISGHTALYWYRQSLGQGLEFLIYFQGNSAPDKSGLPSDRFSAERTGGSVSTLTIQRTQQEDSAVYLCASSPTSGHTYEQYFGPGTRLTVT.

This sequence joins TRBV20-1 and TRBJ1-5; 7 bases align to TRBD1. The CDR3 is made up of 14 amino acids. Germline V gene sequence: CDR1 DFQATT, CDR2 SNEGSKA (reference sequence). Trimming cost V 5 bases and J 2 bases; bases outside gene matches: 6. CDR3 DNA: TGCAGTGCTCCCCCGACAGGGCGCAATCAGCCCCAGCATTTT. Its protein is CSAPPTGRNQPQHF.

The chain joins TRBV29-1 to TRBJ2-1; tentatively, D is TRBD2 (6 bases). The germline gives CDR1 SQVTM, CDR2 ANQGSEA. The CDR3 extends over 12 amino acids. CDR3 region: CTSSLGAGEQFF. DNA for the CDR3: TGCACCTCATCACTGGGAGCGGGTGAGCAGTTCTTC.

V is TRBV27 and J is TRBJ2-1; 13 bases map to TRBD2. The V and J ends lost 5 bases and 3 bases, in that order; junction bases with no gene match: 7. CDR3 size: 17 residues. Germline V CDR1 and CDR2: MNHEY, SMNVEV (reference sequence). CDR3 bases: TGTGCCAGCAGTCCATGGACTAGCGGGAGTCTCTACAATGAGCAGTTCTTC. This gives the protein CASSPWTSGSLYNEQFF.

V gene TRBV7-6 combines with J gene TRBJ2-7; D is possibly TRBD1 or TRBD2 (6 bases each). The CDR3 totals 14 residues. V shed 5 bases and J shed 7 bases, with 18 bases lying between them. The germline CDR1 and CDR2 sequences are SGHVS and FNYEAQ. The CDR3 sequence: CASSRGTARGEQYF. CDR3 DNA sequence: TGTGCCAGCAGCCGCGGGACGGCGAGGGGGGAGCAGTACTTC.

This clonotype was counted between two and nine times. The rearrangement links TRBV12-3 or TRBV12-4 to TRBJ2-3; TRBD2 matches at 10 bases. With V trimmed by 6 bases and J by 5 bases, 11 bases remained unmatched. The CDR3 runs to 16 residues. CDR3 bases: TGTGCCAGCAGCACAACCGGGACTAGCGAGAAAGATACGCAGTATTTT. It codes for CASSTTGTSEKDTQYF.

This clonotype was detected a few times. The rearrangement joins TRBV7-9 to TRBJ1-2, with 7 nucleotides matching TRBD1. Looked up from germline, CDR1 is SEHNR and CDR2 is FQNEAQ (reference sequence). This CDR3 is built from 13 residues. V trimming: 4 bases; J trimming: 8 bases; junction bases outside the gene matches: 7. The CDR3 spells CASSSQGVEGYTF. CDR3 bases: TGTGCCAGCAGCTCGCAGGGGGTCGAGGGCTACACCTTC.

The rearrangement links TRBV25-1 to TRBJ2-1; 7 positions agree with TRBD1. This CDR3 is 16 amino acids long. The J segment lost 2 bases and the V segment lost 5 bases, leaving 9 bases of the junction unmatched. Germline values: CDR1 MGHDK, CDR2 SYGVNS. CDR3 nucleotides: TGTGCCAGCAGTCCAGAGGGGGCACAACCCTACAATGAGCAGTTCTTC. Protein: CASSPEGAQPYNEQFF.